A selection of T cell receptor beta chains follows, all from one sample in a study of cytomegalovirus exposure and HLA in healthy donors. Data came from immunoSEQ multiplex PCR; TCRdb stores just in-frame clones and leaves some out. The sample includes 150,000 to 200,000 clones, roughly three quarters of them seen just once. The sequenced sample was PBMCs. The origin of the receptors is a male donor in good health and CMV-seronegative. The CDR3 runs from the conserved cysteine through the conserved F or W. The D gene is left open where the match is weak. The listing skips clone size in some rows; elsewhere it reads once, few, many or a size class.

abundance	d_gene	v_gene	j_gene	CDR3nt	CDR3aa
-	-	TRBV7-8	TRBJ1-4	TGTGCCAGCAGCTCCTACCGCGCAACTAATGAAAAACTGTTTTTT	CASSSYRATNEKLFF
-	-	TRBV27	TRBJ2-1	TGTGCCAGCAGTTTATCGAGTGGGAGTGGGAATGAGCAGTTCTTC	CASSLSSGSGNEQFF
few	TRBD1	TRBV6-4	TRBJ2-1	TGTGCCAGCAGTGTGACGGGGACAGGGCACAATGAGCAGTTCTTC	CASSVTGTGHNEQFF
-	TRBD2	TRBV2	TRBJ2-7	TGTGCCAGCAGGGGAGGGACTGCCTACGAGCAGTACTTC	CASRGGTAYEQYF
-	TRBD1	TRBV28	TRBJ2-2	TGTGCCAGCCCGCCCTCCTCGGGACAGGGCGGCACCGGGGAGCTGTTTTTT	CASPPSSGQGGTGELFF
-	-	TRBV19	TRBJ2-7	TGTGCCAGTAAGAGAACCGATGTCTCCTACGAGCAGTACTTC	CASKRTDVSYEQYF
-	TRBD1	TRBV5-8	TRBJ1-5	TGTGCCAGCAGCTTGCAGGGGGGCTTTCAGCCCCAGCATTTT	CASSLQGGFQPQHF
-	-	TRBV29-1	TRBJ2-1	TGCAGCGTTGTGGCGGGGCTCTCCTACAATGAGCAGTTCTTC	CSVVAGLSYNEQFF
-	-	TRBV9	TRBJ1-1	TGTGCCAGCAGCGTCACAGGTGGGAACACTGAAGCTTTCTTT	CASSVTGGNTEAFF
once	TRBD1	TRBV6-6	TRBJ1-6	TGTGCCAGCAGTACAAGGGGGCAGTCACCCCTCCACTTT	CASSTRGQSPLHF
-	TRBD1	TRBV4-3	TRBJ1-5	TGCGCCAGCAGCCAAGGGCTACTGACAGGGATCCTTAGCAATCAGCCCCAGCATTTT	CASSQGLLTGILSNQPQHF
-	-	TRBV6-1	TRBJ2-7	TGTGCCAGCAGGGACTTGGGACTTGGGTACGAGCAGTACTTC	CASRDLGLGYEQYF
-	-	TRBV5-1	TRBJ1-4	TGCGCCAGCAGCTTGAGGGGGGGGACTAATGAAAAACTGTTTTTT	CASSLRGGTNEKLFF
-	-	TRBV30	TRBJ2-5	TGTGCCTGGAGTGTCTTCCTCCAAGAGACCCAGTACTTC	CAWSVFLQETQYF
-	TRBD2	TRBV30	TRBJ2-1	TGTGCCTGGAGTGTATCACCTTGGACTAGCGGGAGGGACAATGAGCAGTTCTTC	CAWSVSPWTSGRDNEQFF
-	-	TRBV5-1	TRBJ2-5	TGCGCCAGCAGCTTGACCCGGGACTACCAAGAGACCCAGTACTTC	CASSLTRDYQETQYF
-	-	TRBV2	TRBJ2-3	TGTGCCAGCAGTATCATCGCGGATACGCAGTATTTT	CASSIIADTQYF
few	TRBD2	TRBV5-1	TRBJ2-3	TGCGCCAGCAGCTTATCTGGGACTACCGGCGCGGGCTCAACAGATACGCAGTATTTT	CASSLSGTTGAGSTDTQYF
-	-	TRBV6-4	TRBJ2-2	TGTGCCAGCAGTGACAGGGGCACCGGGGAGCTGTTTTTT	CASSDRGTGELFF
once	-	TRBV7-9	TRBJ2-5	TGTTCCAGCAGCACCCTACAGCCCGGTACTAGGCAGACCCAGTACTTC	CSSSTLQPGTRQTQYF
-	TRBD2	TRBV7-7	TRBJ2-7	TGTGCCAGCAGCCCAGGACTAGCGACCGAGCAGTACTTC	CASSPGLATEQYF
-	-	TRBV4-2	TRBJ1-1	TGTGCCAGCAGCCAGGCGACAAAAGGGAGGGTTGGCGAGAACACTGAAGCTTTCTTT	CASSQATKGRVGENTEAFF
few	-	TRBV27	TRBJ2-3	TGTGCCAGCAATCCCAGGGTGAACACAGATACGCAGTATTTT	CASNPRVNTDTQYF
-	-	TRBV5-1	TRBJ1-5	TGCGCCAGCAGAGCCGGGACTGGGCGCAATCAGCCCCAGCATTTT	CASRAGTGRNQPQHF
-	TRBD1	TRBV7-2	TRBJ2-5	TGTGCCAGCAGCCGAGGACAGGGGGCGCGGGAGACCCAGTACTTC	CASSRGQGARETQYF
-	TRBD1	TRBV7-8	TRBJ1-4	TGTGCCAGCAGCCTCGGGACAGGGGGCGGGTTGAACGAAAAACTGTTTTTT	CASSLGTGGGLNEKLFF
-	-	TRBV6-6	TRBJ2-7	TGTGCCAGCAGTTACTCATGGGCAAACGAGCAGTACTTC	CASSYSWANEQYF
-	-	TRBV20-1	TRBJ2-7	TGCAGTGCTACTCTAGTCTACGAGCAGTACTTC	CSATLVYEQYF
-	-	TRBV9	TRBJ1-1	TGTGCCAGCAGGGGGGGGAAGAACACTGAAGCTTTCTTT	CASRGGKNTEAFF
-	TRBD2	TRBV6-5	TRBJ2-7	TGTGCCAGCAGGGGAGCGGGAGAATACGAGCAGTACTTC	CASRGAGEYEQYF
few	TRBD1	TRBV30	TRBJ1-5	TGTGCCTGGAGTGGGAAAGCCGGGACAGGAACTGGGAATCAGCCCCAGCATTTT	CAWSGKAGTGTGNQPQHF
-	TRBD2	TRBV7-9	TRBJ2-2	TGTTCCAGCAGCTTTGTCGGGAGGGAGAACACCGGGGAGCTGTTTTTT	CSSSFVGRENTGELFF
-	TRBD2	TRBV25-1	TRBJ2-7	TGTGCCAGCAGTTATCGAGGCGGGGGCTACGAGCAGTACTTC	CASSYRGGGYEQYF
-	-	TRBV5-4	TRBJ1-2	TGTGCCAGCAGCTTGAAGGGGGTCCAGGGCTACACCTTC	CASSLKGVQGYTF
once	TRBD1	TRBV4-3	TRBJ2-7	TGCGCCAGCAGCCAAGGGAGAGGTGGACAGGGGTCCTACGAGCAGTACTTC	CASSQGRGGQGSYEQYF
-	TRBD1	TRBV7-8	TRBJ1-5	TGTGCCAGCAGCTTAGCTACGACAGGGGGTCTTCAGCCCCAGCATTTT	CASSLATTGGLQPQHF
-	-	TRBV6-5	TRBJ1-2	TGTGCCAGCAGTTCGGGAGGTGAGGGGCAAAAAGGCTACACCTTC	CASSSGGEGQKGYTF
few	-	TRBV6-5	TRBJ2-2	TGTGCCAGCACCCCAAGGCTAGCCGGGGAGCTGTTTTTT	CASTPRLAGELFF
-	TRBD1	TRBV18	TRBJ1-1	TGTGCCAGCTCACCCACGGACAGGAGGACCGAAGAAGCTTTCTTT	CASSPTDRRTEEAFF
-	TRBD1	TRBV5-1	TRBJ2-7	TGCGCCAGCAGCTCGGGACAGGGGATTTACGAGCAGTACTTC	CASSSGQGIYEQYF